These T cell receptor beta chains were read from a single sample in a study of T cell repertoires in aging, cancer and after chemotherapy. In TCRdb, the multiplex PCR reads were re-called with MiXCR into one record per CDR3 protein. This repertoire shows 6,000 to 8,500 distinct CDR3 sequences, 22% found once; its top ten account for about 8.5%. Input material: blood. The origin of the receptors is a human donor with a blood cancer. Each CDR3 is given with its conserved first and last residue. D genes are given only for firm matches. Clone size, where shown, is once, few, many, or a class for clones that have expanded.

clone size	D gene	V gene	J gene	CDR3 protein	CDR3 DNA
-	-	TRBV21-1	TRBJ2-3	CASSKETGSSTDTQYF	TGTGCCAGCAGCAAAGAAACAGGGTCTAGCACAGATACGCAGTATTTT
few	TRBD2	TRBV12-3/TRBV12-4	TRBJ2-5	CASSPTWLAGGPWETQYF	TGTGCCAGCAGCCCAACCTGGCTAGCGGGAGGGCCTTGGGAGACCCAGTACTTC
-	-	TRBV30	TRBJ1-6	CAWSRAYNSPLHF	TGTGCCTGGAGTAGAGCATATAATTCACCCCTCCACTTT
medium-sized	-	TRBV18	TRBJ1-2	CASSNGTSYGYTF	TGTGCCAGCTCAAACGGGACTTCCTATGGCTACACCTTC
medium-sized	TRBD1	TRBV15	TRBJ1-1	CATSRATGVAFF	TGTGCCACCAGCAGAGCAACAGGGGTAGCTTTCTTT
-	-	TRBV6-2/TRBV6-3	TRBJ2-7	CASSQGRARLSYEQYF	TGTGCCAGCAGCCAAGGGCGCGCGCGCCTCTCCTACGAGCAGTACTTC
few	-	TRBV18	TRBJ2-7	CASSPTQTLGEQYF	TGTGCCAGCTCACCAACGCAGACTCTTGGAGAGCAGTACTTC
-	-	TRBV28	TRBJ1-2	CASRGALSTNYGYTF	TGTGCCAGCCGAGGGGCGCTGTCAACTAACTATGGCTACACCTTC
-	-	TRBV7-6	TRBJ2-7	CASSLAGAGGYEQYF	TGTGCCAGCAGCTTAGCCGGGGCGGGTGGGTACGAGCAGTACTTC
-	-	TRBV12-3/TRBV12-4	TRBJ2-3	CASSVVSGPTDTQYF	TGTGCCAGCAGTGTTGTTAGCGGACCCACAGATACGCAGTATTTT
medium-sized	-	TRBV6-5	TRBJ1-2	CASRVSPGSRGYTF	TGTGCCAGCAGGGTGTCTCCAGGTTCTCGTGGCTACACCTTC
few	-	TRBV6-4	TRBJ1-6	CASSGQASPDSPLHF	TGTGCCAGCAGTGGGCAGGCCTCACCGGATTCACCCCTCCACTTT
medium-sized	-	TRBV27	TRBJ2-5	CASRENQETQYF	TGTGCCAGCCGCGAAAATCAAGAGACCCAGTACTTC
-	TRBD1	TRBV28	TRBJ1-5	CASSPGQGTGQPQHF	TGTGCCAGCAGTCCGGGACAGGGGACTGGTCAGCCCCAGCATTTT
-	TRBD2	TRBV5-1	TRBJ2-1	CASRTLAGGAYNEQFF	TGCGCCAGCCGAACGCTAGCGGGAGGGGCCTACAATGAGCAGTTCTTC
medium-sized	-	TRBV19	TRBJ1-1	CASSGTRNTEAFF	TGTGCCAGTAGTGGGACGAGGAACACTGAAGCTTTCTTT
few	TRBD1	TRBV28	TRBJ2-1	CASSSRRQGRQDEQFF	TGTGCCAGCAGTTCCCGCCGACAGGGTAGACAGGATGAGCAGTTCTTC
medium-sized	-	TRBV29-1	TRBJ1-2	CSVSPGPYGYTF	TGCAGCGTGTCCCCCGGACCCTATGGCTACACCTTC
few	-	TRBV7-2	TRBJ2-7	CASSLNPSYEQYF	TGTGCCAGCAGCTTAAACCCCTCCTACGAGCAGTACTTC
medium-sized	TRBD1	TRBV5-5	TRBJ2-1	CASSKNRDRGPNEQFF	TGTGCCAGCAGCAAAAACCGGGACAGGGGGCCGAATGAGCAGTTCTTC
medium-sized	TRBD1	TRBV6-5	TRBJ1-6	CASRTRQDRANSPLHF	TGTGCCAGCAGGACCAGACAGGACAGGGCTAATTCACCCCTCCACTTT
medium-sized	TRBD1	TRBV29-1	TRBJ1-2	CSVEWGQGYGYTF	TGCAGCGTTGAATGGGGACAGGGCTATGGCTACACCTTC
medium-sized	TRBD1	TRBV27	TRBJ2-2	CASKYAGTVNTGELFF	TGTGCCAGCAAATATGCCGGGACAGTAAACACCGGGGAGCTGTTTTTT
medium-sized	TRBD1	TRBV5-5	TRBJ2-2	CASSRDRGRSKTGELFF	TGTGCCAGCAGCCGAGACAGGGGGCGAAGTAAGACCGGGGAGCTGTTTTTT
medium-sized	-	TRBV27	TRBJ2-7	CASSFTSLDGLGQYF	TGTGCCAGCAGTTTTACCTCCTTGGACGGACTGGGGCAGTACTTC
-	-	TRBV6-4	TRBJ2-1	CASYGALDNNEQFF	TGTGCCAGCTACGGGGCTTTGGATAACAATGAGCAGTTCTTC
few	TRBD1	TRBV20-1	TRBJ1-2	CSASGTGGYGYTF	TGCAGTGCTAGCGGGACAGGGGGCTATGGCTACACCTTC
-	TRBD2	TRBV5-4	TRBJ2-1	CASSPSSGRAGEQFF	TGTGCCAGCAGCCCCTCTAGCGGGAGGGCCGGGGAGCAGTTCTTC
few	TRBD2	TRBV5-4	TRBJ2-1	CASSPAGASGRAGGNEQFF	TGTGCCAGCAGCCCGGCCGGGGCTAGCGGGAGGGCCGGGGGAAATGAGCAGTTCTTC
medium-sized	TRBD1	TRBV7-6	TRBJ2-7	CASSFSVGQAYEQYF	TGTGCCAGCAGCTTTAGCGTGGGACAGGCCTACGAGCAGTACTTC
-	-	TRBV27	TRBJ1-1	CASSRAIRDTEAFF	TGTGCCAGCAGTAGGGCCATACGGGACACTGAAGCTTTCTTT
few	-	TRBV20-1	TRBJ2-2	CSASRLAPTGELFF	TGCAGTGCTAGCCGCCTAGCGCCGACCGGGGAGCTGTTTTTT
few	-	TRBV7-2	TRBJ2-1	CASSEGLSSYNEQFF	TGTGCCAGCAGCGAAGGATTAAGCTCCTACAATGAGCAGTTCTTC
-	TRBD1	TRBV19	TRBJ1-5	CASRPRTGEPQHF	TGTGCCAGTAGACCCCGGACAGGGGAGCCCCAGCATTTT
-	-	TRBV27	TRBJ1-2	CASSGTFRGDGYTF	TGTGCCAGCAGTGGGACATTCAGGGGAGATGGCTACACCTTC
-	-	TRBV28	TRBJ2-2	CASSLVTLNTGELFF	TGTGCCAGCAGTTTAGTGACGTTGAACACCGGGGAGCTGTTTTTT
-	-	TRBV19	TRBJ1-1	CASSIRTGGFEAFF	TGTGCCAGTAGTATACGGACGGGGGGATTTGAAGCTTTCTTT
few	-	TRBV5-1	TRBJ2-3	CASSFSLGQSGATDTQYF	TGCGCCAGCAGCTTCTCGTTGGGGCAATCGGGAGCGACGGATACGCAGTATTTT
-	TRBD2	TRBV7-9	TRBJ2-1	CASSPGLAGEYEQFF	TGTGCCAGCAGCCCAGGACTAGCGGGAGAGTATGAGCAGTTCTTC
medium-sized	-	TRBV6-5	TRBJ1-2	CASTTVRTDGYTF	TGTGCCAGCACAACTGTTCGGACAGATGGCTACACCTTC